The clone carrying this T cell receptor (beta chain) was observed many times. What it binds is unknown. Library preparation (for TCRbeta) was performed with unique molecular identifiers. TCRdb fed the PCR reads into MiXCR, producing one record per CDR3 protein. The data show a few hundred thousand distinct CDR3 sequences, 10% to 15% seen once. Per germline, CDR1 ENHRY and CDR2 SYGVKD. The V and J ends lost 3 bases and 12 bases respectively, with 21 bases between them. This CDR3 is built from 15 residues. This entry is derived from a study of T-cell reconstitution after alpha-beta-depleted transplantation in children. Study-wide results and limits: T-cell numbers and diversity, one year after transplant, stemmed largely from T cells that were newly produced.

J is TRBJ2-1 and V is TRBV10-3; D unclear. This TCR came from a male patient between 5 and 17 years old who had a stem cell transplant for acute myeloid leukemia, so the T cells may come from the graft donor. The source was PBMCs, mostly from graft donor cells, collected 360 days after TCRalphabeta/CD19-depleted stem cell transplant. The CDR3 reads CAISEGQALHSVQFF. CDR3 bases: TGTGCCATCAGTGAAGGGCAGGCACTACACTCCGTGCAGTTCTTC.